This TCR beta chain is drawn from a study of shared clonotypes between healthy human individuals. The table came from immunoSEQ multiplex PCR; TCRdb's copy has only in-frame clones and leaves some out. The sample lists around 720,000 clones, more than 70% seen once, with around 1.8% in the top ten. This clone came up a few times. The sequenced material came from memory CD4+ T cells sorted from blood. Subset of the sample: CD45RA-negative fraction. The receptor's source is a woman aged 25 to 45 in good health.

The CDR3 nucleotides are TGTGCCAGCAGACCTCGGGTCAGTGATACTGAAGCTTTCTTT. This codes for CASRPRVSDTEAFF. The chain recombines TRBV28 with TRBJ1-1; D gene unclear. The CDR3 sequence is 14 residues long. The germline V and J ends were trimmed by 6 bases and 5 bases, with 16 bases remaining between them. Germline V CDR1 and CDR2: MDHEN, SYDVKM.